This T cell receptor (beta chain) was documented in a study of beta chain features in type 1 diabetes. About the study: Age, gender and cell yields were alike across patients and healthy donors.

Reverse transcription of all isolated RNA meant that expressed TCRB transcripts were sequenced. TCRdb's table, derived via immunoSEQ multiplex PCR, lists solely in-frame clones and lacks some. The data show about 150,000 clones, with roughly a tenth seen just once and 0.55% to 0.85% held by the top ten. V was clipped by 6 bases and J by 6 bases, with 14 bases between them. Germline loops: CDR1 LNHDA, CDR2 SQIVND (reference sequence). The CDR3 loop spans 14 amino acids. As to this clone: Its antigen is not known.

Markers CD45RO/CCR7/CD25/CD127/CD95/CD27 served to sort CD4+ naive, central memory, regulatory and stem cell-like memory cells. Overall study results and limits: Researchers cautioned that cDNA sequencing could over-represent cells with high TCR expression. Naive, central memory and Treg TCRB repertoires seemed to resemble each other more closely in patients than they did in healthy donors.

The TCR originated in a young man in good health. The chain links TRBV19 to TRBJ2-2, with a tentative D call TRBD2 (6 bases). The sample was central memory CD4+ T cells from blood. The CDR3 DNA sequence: TGTGCCAGTAGGCAGCGGACGGGGGCCGGGGAGCTGTTTTTT. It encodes CASRQRTGAGELFF.